A selection of T cell receptor beta chains follows, all from one sample in a study of identifying expanded T cells in peripheral blood. Produced via immunoSEQ multiplex PCR; TCRdb's table is partial and in-frame only. The sample includes about 91,000 clones, 70% to 90% seen only once; the top ten take around 4.1%. What was sequenced was blood. The source of these receptors is a person aged 18 to 75 in good health. Each CDR3 is given with its conserved first and last residue. Each record gives: V gene, J gene, D gene, clone size, CDR3 DNA, CDR3 protein. A D gene is named only where the DNA matches it firmly. Clone size is shown for a subset of rows, as once, few, many or a class of expanded clone.

v_call: TRBV9
j_call: TRBJ1-5
d_call: -
clone_size: -
cdr3_nt: TGTGCCAGCAGCGTAGACGGGGACCTTCAGCCCCAGCATTTT
cdr3_aa: CASSVDGDLQPQHF

v_call: TRBV25-1
j_call: TRBJ1-2
d_call: -
clone_size: -
cdr3_nt: TGTGCCAGCAGTGACCCGACAGTTAACTATGGCTACACCTTC
cdr3_aa: CASSDPTVNYGYTF

v_call: TRBV5-5
j_call: TRBJ1-5
d_call: -
clone_size: -
cdr3_nt: TGTGCCAGCAGCTACAGGATAGGTCAGCCCCAGCATTTT
cdr3_aa: CASSYRIGQPQHF

v_call: TRBV7-2
j_call: TRBJ2-1
d_call: -
clone_size: once
cdr3_nt: TGTGCCAGCAGCCCACGGGCAGGGGCATTCAATGAGCAGTTCTTC
cdr3_aa: CASSPRAGAFNEQFF

v_call: TRBV4-3
j_call: TRBJ2-7
d_call: -
clone_size: once
cdr3_nt: TGCGCCAGCAGCCCGGGACAAGGCTCCTACGAGCAGTACTTC
cdr3_aa: CASSPGQGSYEQYF

v_call: TRBV28
j_call: TRBJ2-2
d_call: TRBD2
clone_size: -
cdr3_nt: TGTGCCAGCGGCGGGTCCAGCGGGAGCACCGGGGAGCTGTTTTTT
cdr3_aa: CASGGSSGSTGELFF

v_call: TRBV30
j_call: TRBJ1-1
d_call: -
clone_size: -
cdr3_nt: TGTGCCTGGAGTCCAGGGAAAACTGAAGCTTTCTTT
cdr3_aa: CAWSPGKTEAFF

v_call: TRBV11-2
j_call: TRBJ2-6
d_call: -
clone_size: -
cdr3_nt: TGTGCCAGCAGCTTTATAAGGGATGGGGCCAACGTCCTGACTTTC
cdr3_aa: CASSFIRDGANVLTF

v_call: TRBV9
j_call: TRBJ2-5
d_call: -
clone_size: -
cdr3_nt: TGTGCCAGCAGCGTATATCCGGGGCTGGAAGAGACCCAGTACTTC
cdr3_aa: CASSVYPGLEETQYF

v_call: TRBV9
j_call: TRBJ2-3
d_call: -
clone_size: -
cdr3_nt: TGTGCCAGCAGCCCCCACAGTGCACAGGATACGCAGTATTTT
cdr3_aa: CASSPHSAQDTQYF

v_call: TRBV25-1
j_call: TRBJ2-1
d_call: TRBD2
clone_size: -
cdr3_nt: TGTGCCAGCAGTGGCACGGGAGGGCCGGGCAATGAGCAGTTCTTC
cdr3_aa: CASSGTGGPGNEQFF

v_call: TRBV29-1
j_call: TRBJ1-6
d_call: -
clone_size: -
cdr3_nt: TGCAGCGTTCTAATTAGGATGGATTCACCCCTCCACTTT
cdr3_aa: CSVLIRMDSPLHF

v_call: TRBV27
j_call: TRBJ1-5
d_call: TRBD1
clone_size: -
cdr3_nt: TGTGCCAGCAGTCCGATTCCAGGGGGCGGGAGTCAGCCCCAGCATTTT
cdr3_aa: CASSPIPGGGSQPQHF

v_call: TRBV11-2
j_call: TRBJ2-1
d_call: TRBD2
clone_size: -
cdr3_nt: TGTGCCAGCAGCTTTAGCGGGGTCTCCTACAATGAGCAGTTCTTC
cdr3_aa: CASSFSGVSYNEQFF

v_call: TRBV28
j_call: TRBJ2-6
d_call: -
clone_size: -
cdr3_nt: TGTGCCAGCAGTATACTTCAGGACTCTGGGGCCAACGTCCTGACTTTC
cdr3_aa: CASSILQDSGANVLTF

v_call: TRBV2
j_call: TRBJ2-7
d_call: TRBD2
clone_size: -
cdr3_nt: TGTGCCAGCAGTGAATTAGTAGCGGGGGGCCCCTACGAGCAGTACTTC
cdr3_aa: CASSELVAGGPYEQYF

v_call: TRBV19
j_call: TRBJ2-3
d_call: TRBD2
clone_size: -
cdr3_nt: TGTGCCAGTGCGACTAGCGGAACTAGCACAGATACGCAGTATTTT
cdr3_aa: CASATSGTSTDTQYF

v_call: TRBV5-4
j_call: TRBJ2-5
d_call: -
clone_size: once
cdr3_nt: TGTGCCAGCAGCTTGGATCGAATTCCGGCCCAGTACTTC
cdr3_aa: CASSLDRIPAQYF

v_call: TRBV2
j_call: TRBJ2-7
d_call: -
clone_size: -
cdr3_nt: TGTGCCAGCAGGGAACAGCTTAGCTCCTACGAGCAGTACTTC
cdr3_aa: CASREQLSSYEQYF

v_call: TRBV20-1
j_call: TRBJ2-7
d_call: -
clone_size: -
cdr3_nt: TGCAGTGCTAAGGATTACGAGCAGTACTTC
cdr3_aa: CSAKDYEQYF